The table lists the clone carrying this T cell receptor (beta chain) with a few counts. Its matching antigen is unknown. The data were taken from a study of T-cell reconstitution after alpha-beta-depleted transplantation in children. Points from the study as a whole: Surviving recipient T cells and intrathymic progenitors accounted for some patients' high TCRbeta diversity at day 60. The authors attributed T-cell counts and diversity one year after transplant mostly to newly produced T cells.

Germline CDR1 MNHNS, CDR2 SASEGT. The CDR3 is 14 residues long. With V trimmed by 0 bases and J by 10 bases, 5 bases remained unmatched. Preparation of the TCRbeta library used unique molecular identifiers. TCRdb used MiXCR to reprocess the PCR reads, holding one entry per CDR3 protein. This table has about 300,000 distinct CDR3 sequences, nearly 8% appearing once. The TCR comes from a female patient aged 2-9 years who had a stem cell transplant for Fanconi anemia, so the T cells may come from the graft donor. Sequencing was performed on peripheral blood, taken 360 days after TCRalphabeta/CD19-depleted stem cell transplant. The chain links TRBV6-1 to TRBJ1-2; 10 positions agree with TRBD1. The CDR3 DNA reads TGTGCCAGCAGTGAAGCGAGGGGGACAGGGGACTACACCTTC. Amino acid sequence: CASSEARGTGDYTF.